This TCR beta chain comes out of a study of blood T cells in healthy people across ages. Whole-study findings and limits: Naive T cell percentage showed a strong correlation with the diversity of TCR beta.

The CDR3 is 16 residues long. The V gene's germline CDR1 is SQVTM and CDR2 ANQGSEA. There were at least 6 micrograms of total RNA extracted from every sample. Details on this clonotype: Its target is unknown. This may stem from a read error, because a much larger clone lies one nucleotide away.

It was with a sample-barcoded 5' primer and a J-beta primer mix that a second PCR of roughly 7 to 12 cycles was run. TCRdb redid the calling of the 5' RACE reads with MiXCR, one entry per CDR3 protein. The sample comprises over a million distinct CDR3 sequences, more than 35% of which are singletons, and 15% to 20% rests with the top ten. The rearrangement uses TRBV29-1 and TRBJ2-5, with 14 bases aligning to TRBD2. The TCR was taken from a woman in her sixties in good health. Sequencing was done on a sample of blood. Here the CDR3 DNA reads TGCAGCGGGGGGACTAGCGGGAGTTTCTTGGGAGAGGCCCAGTACTTC. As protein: CSGGTSGSFLGEAQYF. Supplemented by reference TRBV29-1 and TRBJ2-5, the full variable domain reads SAVISQKPSRDICQRGTSLTIQCQVDSQVTMMFWYRQQPGQSLTLIATANQGSEATYESGFVIDKFPISRPNLTFSTLTVSNMSPEDSSIYLCSGGTSGSFLGEAQYFGPGTRLLVL.